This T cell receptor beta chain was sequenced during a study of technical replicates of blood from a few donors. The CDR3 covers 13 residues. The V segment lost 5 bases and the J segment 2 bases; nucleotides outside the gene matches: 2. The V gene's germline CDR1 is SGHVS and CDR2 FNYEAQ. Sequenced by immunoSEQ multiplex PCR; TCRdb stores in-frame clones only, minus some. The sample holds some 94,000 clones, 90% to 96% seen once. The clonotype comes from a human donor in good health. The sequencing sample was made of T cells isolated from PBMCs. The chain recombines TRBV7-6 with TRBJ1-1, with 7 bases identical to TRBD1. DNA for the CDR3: TGTGCCAGCAGCCAGGGGGTTAACACTGAAGCTTTCTTT. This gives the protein CASSQGVNTEAFF.